Shown below are 30 T cell receptor beta chains from a single sample sequenced in a study of T cell changes during pregnancy in multiple sclerosis. Using immunoSEQ multiplex PCR, the repertoire was profiled, and TCRdb retains in-frame clones only, with some absent. The data show 130,000 or so clones, with 95% to 98% seen just once and over 0.35% held by the top ten. This material consisted of peripheral blood, taken after pregnancy. The source of these receptors is a female donor with multiple sclerosis, enrolled in a pregnancy study.

The chain uses TRBV4-1 and TRBJ1-4; TRBD1 is a possible D gene (5 bases). This CDR3 has 13 residues. V was trimmed by 1 base and J by 8 bases, leaving 8 bases between them. CDR1 and CDR2 (germline): MGHRA, YSYEKL. Written as DNA, the CDR3 is TGCGCCAGCAGCCAAGCAGGGCAGGAAAAACTGTTTTTT. It translates to CASSQAGQEKLFF.

J is TRBJ2-1 and V is TRBV7-6; 9 bases are shared with TRBD2. Trimming removed 6 bases from V and 0 bases from J; junction bases left unmatched: 0. There are 14 residues in the CDR3. Germline V gene sequence: CDR1 SGHVS, CDR2 FNYEAQ. In DNA, the CDR3 is TGTGCCAGCAGGCGGGGGGGCTCCTACAATGAGCAGTTCTTC. Translation: CASRRGGSYNEQFF.

DNA for the CDR3: TGTGCCAGTAGTCCCGGGGCCGGACAGTATGAAGCTTTCTTT. It translates to CASSPGAGQYEAFF. The rearrangement links TRBV19 to TRBJ1-1, with D perhaps matching TRBD1 (6 bases). The CDR3 loop spans 14 amino acids. V was cut by 5 bases and J by 7 bases, with 17 bases left in between. CDR1 and CDR2 from the germline V gene are LNHDA and SQIVND (reference sequence).

V and J are TRBV6-1 and TRBJ2-2, with 7 nucleotides matching TRBD1. Germline V gene sequence: CDR1 MNHNS, CDR2 SASEGT. This CDR3 has 16 residues. Losses at the gene ends were 2 bases for V and 0 bases for J; bases not matched to a gene: 3. The CDR3, as DNA: TGTGCCAGCAGTGAATGGGGGACAGCGAACACCGGGGAGCTGTTTTTT. Protein product: CASSEWGTANTGELFF.

This clone was seen once. The chain employs TRBV9 and TRBJ2-7, with D possibly TRBD2 on 6 matching bases. With 4 bases removed from V and 0 bases from J, the gap between germline ends came to 14 bases. The CDR3 has 15 residues. Per germline, CDR1 SGDLS and CDR2 YYNGEE. The CDR3 sequence is CASSSSGEASYEQYF. CDR3 sequence (DNA): TGTGCCAGCAGCTCCTCGGGGGAGGCCTCCTACGAGCAGTACTTC. Drawing the rest from reference TRBV9 and TRBJ2-7, the complete variable domain is DSGVTQTPKHLITATGQRVTLRCSPRSGDLSVYWYQQSLDQGLQFLIQYYNGEERAKGNILERFSAQQFPDLHSELNLSSLELGDSALYFCASSSSGEASYEQYFGPGTRLTVT.

The V and J genes are TRBV5-1 and TRBJ2-2; TRBD1 matches 7 bases. The CDR3 has 13 residues. J was trimmed by 6 bases and V by 4 bases; bases with no gene match: 3. Germline V gene data show CDR1 as SGHRS and CDR2 as YFSETQ. The CDR3 DNA follows: TGCGCCAGCAGCGAGGGGGCCCCCGGGGAGCTGTTTTTT. Its protein is CASSEGAPGELFF.

This clone was seen just once. The chain carries TRBV12-5 and TRBJ2-1, with D tentatively TRBD1 (5 bases). V lost 1 base, J lost 6 bases, and 13 bases lay in between. Germline lookup yields CDR1 LGHNT and CDR2 FRNRAP. CDR3 length equals 15 residues. CDR3 sequence: CASGLGQGKINEQFF. DNA for the CDR3: TGTGCTAGTGGTTTGGGCCAGGGTAAGATCAATGAGCAGTTCTTC.

The chain uses TRBV5-1 and TRBJ1-3, with D hard to call. CDR3 size: 17 residues. Germline CDR1 and CDR2: SGHRS and YFSETQ. V gave up 1 base and J gave up 3 bases, with 17 bases separating them. The CDR3 loop is CASSLSPLGLGGNTIYF. Here the CDR3 DNA reads TGCGCCAGCAGCTTGTCACCCCTTGGACTAGGTGGAAACACCATATATTTT. Variable domain in full (rest from reference TRBV5-1 and TRBJ1-3): KAGVTQTPRYLIKTRGQQVTLSCSPISGHRSVSWYQQTPGQGLQFLFEYFSETQRNKGNFPGRFSGRQFSNSRSEMNVSTLELGDSALYLCASSLSPLGLGGNTIYFGEGSWLTVV.

The rearrangement joins TRBV27 to TRBJ2-1; 13 bases fit TRBD2. This CDR3 is 14 amino acids long. V lost 8 bases to trimming and J lost 5 bases; unmatched junction nucleotides: 3. The germline V gene has CDR1 MNHEY and CDR2 SMNVEV (reference sequence). The CDR3 loop reads CASGTSGTHNEQFF. CDR3 nucleotide sequence: TGTGCCAGCGGGACTAGCGGGACCCACAATGAGCAGTTCTTC.

V usage is TRBV5-4 and J usage is TRBJ2-1, with TRBD1 identical over 7 bases. V was pared by 4 bases and J by 0 bases, with 4 bases of the junction left unmatched. CDR3 length: 15 amino acids. Germline V gives CDR1 SGHNT, CDR2 YYREEE (reference sequence). The CDR3 reads CASSPRQGSYNEQFF. In DNA form, the CDR3 reads TGTGCCAGCAGCCCGAGACAGGGCTCCTACAATGAGCAGTTCTTC.

The V gene is TRBV10-3, the J gene TRBJ2-3; unclear D gene. Germline assignment: CDR1 ENHRY and CDR2 SYGVKD. Trimming left V 7 bases short and J 5 bases short, with 13 bases between. This CDR3 contains 13 residues. CDR3 coding DNA: TGTGCCATCAATGATCTACCAGGAGATACGCAGTATTTT. Amino acid sequence: CAINDLPGDTQYF.

The rearrangement joins TRBV10-3 to TRBJ2-2, with 14 bases identical to TRBD2. The V gene end was trimmed by 0 bases and the J gene end by 4 bases; junction bases not matched to a gene: 7. The CDR3 has 19 amino acids. Germline assignment: CDR1 ENHRY and CDR2 SYGVKD. The chain's CDR3 is CAISESGTSGRRVTGELFF. CDR3 DNA: TGTGCCATCAGTGAGTCGGGGACTAGCGGGAGACGCGTCACCGGGGAGCTGTTTTTT.

This clone was seen a handful of times. CDR3 amino acids: CASSLSTGSYF. In DNA, the CDR3 is TGTGCCAGCAGTTTGAGTACGGGTTCGTACTTC. The rearrangement uses TRBV28 and TRBJ2-7, with D unresolved. Trimming left V 3 bases short and J 12 bases short, with 12 bases between. Germline V gene lookup returns CDR1 MDHEN and CDR2 SYDVKM. The CDR3 is 11 residues long.

This clone appeared once. V is TRBV7-2 and J is TRBJ1-1; D unclear. The CDR3 runs 14 residues. Germline assignment: CDR1 SGHTA and CDR2 FQGNSA. V lost 0 bases and J lost 8, with 13 bases in between. The CDR3 loop is CASSLALRGREAFF. In DNA form, the CDR3 reads TGTGCCAGCAGCTTAGCGCTAAGAGGTCGCGAAGCTTTCTTT.

The chain uses TRBV7-6 and TRBJ2-1; TRBD2 aligns across 12 bases. After removal of 3 bases from V and 7 bases from J, the junction contained 16 bases not matched to a gene. The CDR3 runs 19 residues. Germline assignment: CDR1 SGHVS and CDR2 FNYEAQ. The CDR3 sequence is CASSFEGSLAGGPGNEQFF. The CDR3 region has the DNA TGTGCCAGCAGCTTCGAGGGCTCGCTAGCGGGAGGGCCGGGGAATGAGCAGTTCTTC.

The chain uses TRBV2 and TRBJ1-5, with D hard to call. The V gene's germline CDR1 is SNHLY and CDR2 FYNNEI. V lost 3 bases, J lost 7 bases, and 10 bases lay in between. The CDR3 covers 13 residues. In DNA, the CDR3 is TGTGCCAGCAGTGACCTGCTCCTACAGCCCCAGCATTTT. Amino acid sequence: CASSDLLLQPQHF.

With respect to this clone: One junction end does not reproduce the germline sequence, and a read error may be involved. V is TRBV11-2 and J is TRBJ2-7; D ambiguous. The germline V gene has CDR1 SGHAT and CDR2 FQNNGV. The CDR3 runs 15 residues. Here the CDR3 reads CATSPFGAGSYEQYF. The CDR3 bases are TGTGCCACCAGCCCCTTTGGAGCCGGATCCTACGAGCAGTACTTC.

The chain recombines TRBV2 with TRBJ2-3; TRBD2 is a possible D gene (5 bases). The germline CDR1 and CDR2 sequences are SNHLY and FYNNEI. The V end lost 6 bases, the J end lost 0 bases, and 13 bases lay between the germline ends. This CDR3 spans 15 amino acids. The CDR3 here is CASSPGLASTDTQYF. CDR3 in DNA: TGTGCCAGCAGCCCCGGGCTAGCTAGCACAGATACGCAGTATTTT. Full variable domain (rest looked up from reference TRBV2 and TRBJ2-3): EPEVTQTPSHQVTQMGQEVILRCVPISNHLYFYWYRQILGQKVEFLVSFYNNEISEKSEIFDDQFSVERPDGSNFTLKIRSTKLEDSAMYFCASSPGLASTDTQYFGPGTRLTVL.

The CDR3 DNA sequence: TGTGCCAGCTCACCAACCGGGACACAGAACACCGGGGAGCTGTTTTTT. Translating gives CASSPTGTQNTGELFF. The rearrangement links TRBV18 to TRBJ2-2; possible D gene TRBD1, 6 bases. V lost 2 bases and J 1 base, leaving 11 bases between the germline ends. The CDR3 runs 16 residues. CDR1 and CDR2 (germline): KGHSH, LQKENI.

On this clone itself: The sample contains more than one DNA sequence encoding this CDR3. The V gene is TRBV28, the J gene TRBJ1-2; 10 nucleotides agree with TRBD1. The CDR3 totals 15 residues. With V trimmed by 3 bases and J by 2 bases, 3 bases remained unmatched. Per germline, CDR1 MDHEN and CDR2 SYDVKM. The CDR3 DNA is TGTGCCAGCAGTTTGACGGGACAGGGGAACTATGGCTACACCTTC. It specifies CASSLTGQGNYGYTF.

The genes are TRBV28 and TRBJ1-1, with D perhaps TRBD1 (6 bases). The CDR3 spans 15 residues. Germline loops: CDR1 MDHEN, CDR2 SYDVKM. V was shortened by 3 bases and J by 2 bases, with 13 bases between the two germline ends. CDR3 amino acids: CASSLDTGRNTEAFF. Here the CDR3 DNA reads TGTGCCAGCAGTTTGGATACAGGGCGAAACACTGAAGCTTTCTTT.

This rearrangement joins TRBV5-1 to TRBJ1-4; no definite D call. V lost 2 bases and J 5 bases, leaving 16 bases between the germline ends. This CDR3 is built from 16 residues. CDR1 and CDR2 from the germline V gene are SGHRS and YFSETQ. The CDR3 loop is CASSFWRPEVNEKLFF. The CDR3, as DNA: TGCGCCAGCAGCTTTTGGCGTCCGGAGGTAAATGAAAAACTGTTTTTT.

The V and J genes are TRBV4-1 and TRBJ1-3; D is ambiguous. CDR1 is MGHRA, CDR2 YSYEKL, per germline. The CDR3 extends over 15 amino acids. Trimming cost V 0 bases and J 9 bases, with 15 bases left between them. This chain's CDR3 is CASSQDNSPAITIYF. The DNA of the CDR3 is TGCGCCAGCAGCCAAGATAACAGCCCAGCTATCACCATATATTTT.

V usage is TRBV28 and J usage is TRBJ2-7; D may be TRBD2 (6 bases). Trimming stripped 7 bases from V and 2 bases from J, with 15 bases between. The germline gives CDR1 MDHEN, CDR2 SYDVKM. The CDR3 has 14 residues. DNA for the CDR3: TGTGCCAGCACCGAGCCGGGACTTCCCTACGAGCAGTACTTC. It encodes CASTEPGLPYEQYF.

The chain joins TRBV29-1 to TRBJ2-5; 7 bases fit TRBD1. Germline V lookup: CDR1 SQVTM, CDR2 ANQGSEA. The CDR3 covers 13 residues. V lost 3 bases to trimming and J lost 0 bases; unmatched junction nucleotides: 1. The CDR3 bases are TGCAGCGTTGAGACAGGGTACCAAGAGACCCAGTACTTC. This codes for CSVETGYQETQYF.

This clone has more than one count but fewer than ten. V usage is TRBV5-1 and J usage is TRBJ2-7; 11 bases align to TRBD2. The CDR3 has 16 amino acids. The J segment lost 4 bases and the V segment lost 3 bases, leaving 9 bases of the junction unmatched. Germline V lookup: CDR1 SGHRS, CDR2 YFSETQ. The CDR3, as DNA: TGCGCCAGCAGCTGGACCCTAGCGGGAGGCGGGTACGAGCAGTACTTC. Its protein is CASSWTLAGGGYEQYF.

V is TRBV30 and J is TRBJ1-4; D is uncertain. Germline loops: CDR1 GTSNPN, CDR2 SVGIG (reference sequence). The CDR3 spans 13 residues. Trimming left V 1 base short and J 7 bases short, with 10 bases between. CDR3 region: CAWSDGSSEKLFF. The CDR3 nucleotides read TGTGCCTGGAGTGACGGGAGTAGTGAAAAACTGTTTTTT.

The chain recombines TRBV23-1 with TRBJ1-4, with 10 bases fitting TRBD1. TRBV23-1 is an ORF for which the function is uncertain. There are 18 residues in the CDR3. With 4 bases clipped from V and 4 bases from J, the junction kept 12 bases outside the gene matches. DNA of the CDR3: TGCGCCAGCAGTCCCTTTAACCGGGACAGGGGAGTTAATGAAAAACTGTTTTTT. Translating gives CASSPFNRDRGVNEKLFF.

CDR3 amino acids: CASNVAEEYF. As DNA, the CDR3 is TGTGCCAGCAACGTGGCAGAGGAGTACTTC. The gene calls are TRBV27 and TRBJ2-7, with no clear D. CDR3 size: 10 residues. V lost 7 bases and J lost 11, with 12 bases in between. The germline V gene encodes CDR1 MNHEY and CDR2 SMNVEV (reference sequence).

The genes are TRBV7-9 and TRBJ1-5; the D gene is possibly TRBD1 (6 bases). This CDR3 has 16 amino acids. CDR1 is SEHNR, CDR2 FQNEAQ, per germline (reference sequence). The V gene lost 5 bases and the J gene lost 3 bases, with 17 bases spanning the gap. The CDR3 DNA reads as TGTGCCAGCAGCCCAGCGGTAGCAGGGGTCAATCAGCCCCAGCATTTT. It codes for CASSPAVAGVNQPQHF.